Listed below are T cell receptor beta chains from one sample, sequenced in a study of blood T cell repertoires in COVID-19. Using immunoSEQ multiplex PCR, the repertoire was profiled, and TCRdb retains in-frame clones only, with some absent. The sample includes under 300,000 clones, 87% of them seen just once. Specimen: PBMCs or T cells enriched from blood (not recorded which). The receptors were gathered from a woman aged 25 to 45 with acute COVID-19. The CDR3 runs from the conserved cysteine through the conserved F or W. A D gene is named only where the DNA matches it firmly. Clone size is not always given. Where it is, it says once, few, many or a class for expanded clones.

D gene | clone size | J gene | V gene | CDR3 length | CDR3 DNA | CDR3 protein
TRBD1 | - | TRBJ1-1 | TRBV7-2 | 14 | TGTGCCAGCAGCTATAACAGGGGGCTCACTGAAGCTTTCTTT | CASSYNRGLTEAFF
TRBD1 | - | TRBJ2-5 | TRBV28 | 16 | TGTGCCAGCAGGGAGAGTACGGGACAGGCGGACGAGACCCAGTACTTC | CASRESTGQADETQYF
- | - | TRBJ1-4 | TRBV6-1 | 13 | TGTGCCAGCAGTGAGCGGAGGGATGAAAAACTGTTTTTT | CASSERRDEKLFF
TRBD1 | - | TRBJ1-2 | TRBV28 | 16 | TGTGCCAGCAGTACTACAGGACAGGGGGACAGCTATGGCTACACCTTC | CASSTTGQGDSYGYTF
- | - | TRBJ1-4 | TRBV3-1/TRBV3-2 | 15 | TGTGCCAGCAGCCAAGGGACAGCGTCTAATGAAAAACTGTTTTTT | CASSQGTASNEKLFF
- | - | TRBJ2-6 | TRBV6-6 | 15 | TGTGCCAGCAGTCCCACAGGGTTCGGGGCCAACGTCCTGACTTTC | CASSPTGFGANVLTF
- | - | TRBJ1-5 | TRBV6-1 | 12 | TGTGCCAGCAGTGAAAACAGGCAGCCCCAGCATTTT | CASSENRQPQHF
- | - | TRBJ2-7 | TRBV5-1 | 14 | TGCGCCAGCAGCTTGAGCGGGCCCTCCTACGAGCAGTACTTC | CASSLSGPSYEQYF
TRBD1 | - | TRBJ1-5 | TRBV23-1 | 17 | TGCGCCAGCACCCAGGGAACTGACAGGGGGCTCGATCAGCCCCAGCATTTT | CASTQGTDRGLDQPQHF
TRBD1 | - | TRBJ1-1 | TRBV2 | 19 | TGTGCCACCCGTGGACAGGCCGGACTGAGGGCGGGGAAGAACACTGAAGCTTTCTTT | CATRGQAGLRAGKNTEAFF
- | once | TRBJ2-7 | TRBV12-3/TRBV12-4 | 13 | TGTGCCAGCAGCCAGACTAGAGTCGGCGAGCAGTACTTC | CASSQTRVGEQYF
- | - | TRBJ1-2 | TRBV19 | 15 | TGTGCCAGTAGTATAGAAGCGGACGTACGGCTCGGCTACACCTTC | CASSIEADVRLGYTF
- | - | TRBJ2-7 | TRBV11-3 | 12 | TGTGCCAGCAGCTCAGACAGCTACGAGCAGTACTTC | CASSSDSYEQYF
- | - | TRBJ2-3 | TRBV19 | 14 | TGTGCCAGTACCCCAAGCGTTAGCACAGATACGCAGTATTTT | CASTPSVSTDTQYF
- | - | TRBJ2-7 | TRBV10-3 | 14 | TGTGCCATCAGTGAGTCATTCCCGGGCTACGAGCAGTACTTC | CAISESFPGYEQYF
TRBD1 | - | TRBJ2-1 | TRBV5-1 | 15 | TGCGCCAGCAGCTTAACAGGGGGCTCCTACAATGAGCAGTTCTTC | CASSLTGGSYNEQFF
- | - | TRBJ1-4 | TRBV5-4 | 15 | TGTGCCAGCAGCTTGGGGCCTCAGACTAATGAAAAACTGTTTTTT | CASSLGPQTNEKLFF
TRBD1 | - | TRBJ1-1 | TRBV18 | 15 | TGTGCCAGCTCACCCGGGACAGGGGCGAACACTGAAGCTTTCTTT | CASSPGTGANTEAFF
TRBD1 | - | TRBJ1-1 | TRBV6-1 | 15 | TGTGCCAGCAGTGAGTGGTCAGGGGGCCGGACTGAAGCTTTCTTT | CASSEWSGGRTEAFF
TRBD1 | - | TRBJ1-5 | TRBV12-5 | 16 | TGTGCTAGTGGACTCAACCGGGACAGGGTTAATCAGCCTCAGCATTTT | CASGLNRDRVNQPQHF
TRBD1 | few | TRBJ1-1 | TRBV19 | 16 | TGTGCCAGTAAGACCCCGGGACAGGGGTTGAACACTGAAGCTTTCTTT | CASKTPGQGLNTEAFF
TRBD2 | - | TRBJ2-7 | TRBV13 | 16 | TGTGCCAGCAGCTTAGTAGCGGGAGGCACCTTCTACGAGCAGTACTTC | CASSLVAGGTFYEQYF
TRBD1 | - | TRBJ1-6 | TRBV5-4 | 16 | TGTGCCAGCAGCTTGAGGGACAGCGCCTATAATTCACCCCTCCACTTT | CASSLRDSAYNSPLHF
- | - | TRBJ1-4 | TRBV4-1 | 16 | TGCGCCAGCAGCCAACACTCCGGGACAACTAATGAAAAACTGTTTTTT | CASSQHSGTTNEKLFF
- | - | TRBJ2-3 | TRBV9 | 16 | TGTGCCAGCAGCTCCCGGGAGGGGGCATTTACAGATACGCAGTATTTT | CASSSREGAFTDTQYF